The T cell receptor (beta chain) under discussion was sequenced for a study of cytotoxic CD8 clonotypes in ibrutinib-treated CLL. At the level of the study: Responses: about 25 partial, 2 complete; after median roughly 68 months, around 15 stayed remitted, roughly 12 progressed.

CDR3 length: 15 residues. Germline values: CDR1 MNHEY, CDR2 SMNVEV (reference sequence). Trimming cost V 6 bases and J 9 bases, with 21 bases left between them. Deep sequencing aimed at 1 in 200,000 to 1 in 1 million T cells' resolution. Here immunoSEQ multiplex PCR was the method, and the copy in TCRdb shows in-frame clones only, minus some. The data contain a few hundred thousand clones, roughly 85% of them singletons. The V and J genes are TRBV27 and TRBJ2-1; D is perhaps TRBD2 (7 bases). Sequencing used PBMCs, obtained before ibrutinib treatment. The receptor was isolated from a human donor with chronic lymphocytic leukemia. CDR3 bases: TGTGCCAGCAGGAATTGGGGGGGCGCGGTGAGTGAGCAGTTCTTC. It yields the protein CASRNWGGAVSEQFF.